The clone carrying this T cell receptor beta chain showed up many times. Antigen unknown. The read ends 3 residues before the CDR3 terminus; that terminus is restored from the germline J gene. The sample originates from a study of T cell clonality in common variable immunodeficiency. Notes on the study in general: Fewer TCRbeta clones were shared among CVID subjects than controls.

V was cut by 3 bases and J by 4 bases, with 12 bases left in between. Germline V gene lookup returns CDR1 LNHDA and CDR2 SQIVND (reference sequence). The CDR3 covers 14 residues. The assay was immunoSEQ multiplex PCR, and TCRdb's table has in-frame clones only and misses some. The sample is made up of more than 55,000 clones, none counted only once. The chain links TRBV19 to TRBJ2-5; a weak D match, TRBD2 (5 bases). This receptor was obtained from a person between 18 and 75 years old in good health. Material: peripheral blood mononuclear cells. CDR3 DNA, as far as it was read: TGTGCCAGTAGTATCACGGGGAATCGAGAGACC. It codes for CASSITGNRET. The complete CDR3 sequence is CASSITGNRETQYF.